Listed below are T cell receptor beta chains from one sample, sequenced in a study of blood T cell repertoires in COVID-19. Sequencing was performed with immunoSEQ multiplex PCR; in TCRdb, only in-frame clones are kept and a portion is missing. The data hold 200,000 to 250,000 clones, with roughly 89% observed a single time. Sequencing was performed on PBMCs or T cells enriched from blood (not recorded which). These TCRs come from a woman aged 40 to 55 who had recovered from COVID-19. CDR3s include the opening cysteine and the closing phenylalanine or tryptophan. D genes are given only for firm matches. Not every row has a clone size; where given, it reads once, few, many or a size class.

D: NA
size: NA
J: TRBJ1-1
V: TRBV10-3
DNA: TGTGCCATCAGTGAGTCTGGCAGTCCCTGGGCTTTCTTT
CDR3: CAISESGSPWAFF

D: NA
size: NA
J: TRBJ1-1
V: TRBV5-1
DNA: TGCGCCAGCAGCCCCGGGGATTGGGGAAACACTGAAGCTTTCTTT
CDR3: CASSPGDWGNTEAFF

D: TRBD1
size: NA
J: TRBJ1-2
V: TRBV7-3
DNA: TGTGCCAGCAGCTTAGCAACAGGGGTCGGCTACACCTTC
CDR3: CASSLATGVGYTF

D: TRBD2
size: NA
J: TRBJ2-1
V: TRBV7-8
DNA: TGTGCCAGCAGCCTTCGACTAGCGGGCTCCTACAATGAGCAGTTCTTC
CDR3: CASSLRLAGSYNEQFF

D: TRBD1
size: NA
J: TRBJ1-4
V: TRBV5-8
DNA: TGTGCCAGCAGCTTGGACAGGGGAAGTAATGAAAAACTGTTTTTT
CDR3: CASSLDRGSNEKLFF

D: NA
size: once
J: TRBJ2-3
V: TRBV10-3
DNA: TGTGCCATCAGTAAAATTACGACGGGTACTAGCACAGATACGCAGTATTTT
CDR3: CAISKITTGTSTDTQYF

D: TRBD2
size: NA
J: TRBJ2-7
V: TRBV7-8
DNA: TGTGCCAGCAGCTTAGCCTCCCTAGCGGGAGGCCGCAACGAGCAGTACTTC
CDR3: CASSLASLAGGRNEQYF

D: NA
size: NA
J: TRBJ1-4
V: TRBV28
DNA: TGTGCCAGCCCCTCCGCGGGTTCCGAAAAACTGTTTTTT
CDR3: CASPSAGSEKLFF

D: NA
size: NA
J: TRBJ1-1
V: TRBV7-9
DNA: TGTGCCAGCAGCTTTCGGGAGAGGAACACTGAAGCTTTCTTT
CDR3: CASSFRERNTEAFF

D: TRBD2
size: NA
J: TRBJ2-1
V: TRBV9
DNA: TGTGCCAGCAGCCCCAGGGGAGCGGGAGTAGATGAGCAGTTCTTC
CDR3: CASSPRGAGVDEQFF

D: NA
size: NA
J: TRBJ2-3
V: TRBV10-1
DNA: TGCGCCAGCAGTGAGGCTAGCCGGGGGACAGATACGCAGTATTTT
CDR3: CASSEASRGTDTQYF

D: NA
size: NA
J: TRBJ1-6
V: TRBV7-2
DNA: TGTGCCAGCAGCTTCCGACGGAGCTCCTATAATTCACCCCTCCACTTT
CDR3: CASSFRRSSYNSPLHF

D: TRBD2
size: once
J: TRBJ2-3
V: TRBV7-2
DNA: TGTGCCAGCAGCTTAGTGGGGAATAGCGGGAATACAGATACGCAGTATTTT
CDR3: CASSLVGNSGNTDTQYF

D: NA
size: NA
J: TRBJ2-7
V: TRBV11-2
DNA: TGTGCCAGCAGACCCGTCGGCGGGGTTATCGGGGAGCAGTACTTC
CDR3: CASRPVGGVIGEQYF

D: TRBD1
size: NA
J: TRBJ2-7
V: TRBV19
DNA: TGTGCCAGTAGTACCGACAGGGGCCACGAGCAGTACTTC
CDR3: CASSTDRGHEQYF

D: TRBD1
size: NA
J: TRBJ2-5
V: TRBV7-7
DNA: TGTGCCAGCAGCTTAGGGGGACAGGGGCTCGGAGAGACCCAGTACTTC
CDR3: CASSLGGQGLGETQYF

D: TRBD2
size: NA
J: TRBJ2-5
V: TRBV6-2/TRBV6-3
DNA: TGTGCCAGCAGTCGGGCCTCTAGCGGGAGGTTGGAGACCCAGTACTTC
CDR3: CASSRASSGRLETQYF

D: TRBD2
size: few
J: TRBJ2-2
V: TRBV29-1
DNA: TGCAGCGTGACTAGCGGGTACACCGGGGAGCTGTTTTTT
CDR3: CSVTSGYTGELFF

D: NA
size: once
J: TRBJ1-1
V: TRBV21-1
DNA: TGTGCCAGCAGCAAATTACATGAAGCTTTCTTT
CDR3: CASSKLHEAFF

D: NA
size: NA
J: TRBJ1-5
V: TRBV19
DNA: TGTGCCAGTAGTACCGCGGATCCCACTTCTCAGCCCCAGCATTTT
CDR3: CASSTADPTSQPQHF